This TCR beta chain comes out of a study of radiotherapy plus CTLA-4 blockade in lung cancer. Across the whole study: Patients showed objective responses in 18% of cases, and disease control was achieved by about 31%. Overall study results and limits: Expansion of tumor-derived TCR clones was observed in blood after radiotherapy plus ipilimumab. Dynamics of early blood T cell clones, together with interferon-beta, were reportedly the best predictors of response.

TCRdb's copy holds only in-frame clones and misses some; the assay was immunoSEQ multiplex PCR. The sample yields around 91,000 clones, around 88% seen once. V was pared by 8 bases and J by 2 bases, with 5 bases of the junction left unmatched. The CDR3 covers 13 residues. Looked up from germline, CDR1 is SGHTA and CDR2 is FQGNSA. In regard to this clone: Its cognate antigen is unknown.

The study treated chemo-refractory metastatic non-small-cell lung cancer patients with focal radiation plus ipilimumab CTLA-4 blockade. This TCR derives from a human donor with non-small cell lung cancer that progressed on radiotherapy plus ipilimumab. Sequencing used peripheral blood, obtained from a patient treated with radiotherapy plus ipilimumab. The chain employs TRBV7-2 and TRBJ2-7; 8 positions agree with TRBD2. CDR3 amino acids: CASQGLVAYEQYF. The CDR3 DNA follows: TGTGCCAGCCAGGGACTAGTGGCCTACGAGCAGTACTTC.